These T cell receptor beta chains were read from a single sample in a study of response to subunit inactivated influenza vaccine. In TCRdb, the RT-PCR reads were re-called with MiXCR into one record per CDR3 protein. The table shows about 700,000 distinct CDR3 sequences, with about 14% occurring only once. The source material was PBMCs from blood, sampled around two weeks before vaccination. The receptor source for this set is a man aged 45 to 65 who received an inactivated influenza vaccine. CDR3s include the opening cysteine and the closing phenylalanine or tryptophan. A D gene is named only where the DNA matches it firmly. Clone size is given for some rows only: seen once, a few or many times, or a class if the clone is expanded.

J gene | D gene | V gene | clone size | CDR3 DNA | CDR3 protein
TRBJ2-3 | TRBD2 | TRBV7-2 | many | TGTGCCAGCAGCTCGGAAACTAGCGGGGGTACGCAGTATTTT | CASSSETSGGTQYF
TRBJ2-7 | TRBD1 | TRBV27 | NA | TGTGCCAGCAGTCGGACAGGGTTCGAGCAGTACTTC | CASSRTGFEQYF
TRBJ2-2 | NA | TRBV20-1 | NA | TGCAGTGCTCACAGGACGGAGAACACCGGGGAGCTGTTTTTT | CSAHRTENTGELFF
TRBJ2-3 | TRBD2 | TRBV20-1 | many | TGCAGTGGACTAGCGAGGACAGATACGCAGTATTTT | CSGLARTDTQYF
TRBJ1-5 | TRBD1 | TRBV12-3/TRBV12-4 | NA | TGTGCCAGCAGTTTCGTAGGGGGCGATCAGCCCCAGCATTTT | CASSFVGGDQPQHF
TRBJ2-1 | NA | TRBV7-2 | NA | TGTGCCAGCAGCTCCCCTGCCGGGGGGCCCGGTGAGCAGTTCTTC | CASSSPAGGPGEQFF
TRBJ2-5 | NA | TRBV24-1 | NA | TGTGCCACCAGTGACCGCCAGGGGAGAGGCCAAGAGACCCAGTACTTC | CATSDRQGRGQETQYF
TRBJ1-1 | NA | TRBV6-5 | few | TGTGCCAGCAGTTACGGACGAAATGAAGCTTTCTTT | CASSYGRNEAFF
TRBJ1-6 | NA | TRBV20-1 | NA | TGCAGTGCCCCAAGTACGGCGGGCTCCTATAATTCACCCCTCCACTTT | CSAPSTAGSYNSPLHF
TRBJ1-1 | TRBD1 | TRBV6-1 | many | TGTGCCAGCAGACCGGACAGGGGTAAAGGGGGGAACACTGAAGCTTTCTTT | CASRPDRGKGGNTEAFF